The present T cell receptor (beta chain) was sequenced within a study of CD8 T cells in Susac syndrome. Findings and caveats of the study: The relatively small number of individuals in the TCR sequencing and HLA analysis was acknowledged by the study.

Germline CDR1 is SGHAT and CDR2 is FQNNGV. The junction had 1 base not matched to a gene; V was cut back by 4 bases and J by 5 bases. This CDR3 is 12 amino acids long. With random hexamers, roughly 0.5 to 1 ug RNA was reverse transcribed. Across 54 Vbeta and 13 Jbeta, immunoSEQ multiplex PCR amplified TCR beta CDR3. TCRdb re-called the immunoSEQ multiplex PCR reads with MiXCR, one entry per CDR3 protein. The sample holds some 130,000 distinct CDR3 sequences; about 95% are singletons and the top ten take over 0.1%. A remark on this clonotype: Its specificity is unknown.

V gene TRBV11-2 combines with J gene TRBJ2-5, with 7 positions matching TRBD1. The specimen sequenced was CD4+ T cells from PBMCs. This clonotype was sampled from a human donor in good health. CDR3 region: CASSSQGETQYF. The CDR3 DNA sequence: TGTGCCAGCAGCTCACAGGGGGAGACCCAGTACTTC.